This T cell receptor beta chain was sequenced in a study of T cell repertoires in cytomegalovirus infection. Study as a whole: Public TCR beta signatures provided an indication of both CMV infection and a matching HLA type.

The CDR3 loop spans 15 amino acids. The V gene lost 5 bases and the J gene lost 2 bases, with 15 bases spanning the gap. CDR1 and CDR2 from the germline V gene are SGHAT and FQNNGV. TCRdb recomputed calls from the reads with MiXCR, one row per CDR3 protein. The data contain more than 400,000 distinct CDR3 sequences, about a quarter of them singletons. This clonotype appeared a few times. This sequence originates from a human donor in good health (CMV status not recorded). Some clones in this sample may be carry-over from other donors' samples. The rearrangement uses TRBV11-2 and TRBJ1-1; the D gene is possibly TRBD1 (5 bases). Sequences were obtained from PBMCs. CDR3 DNA sequence: TGTGCCAGCAGCCCAGCCGGGACGATAAACACTGAAGCTTTCTTT. Translated: CASSPAGTINTEAFF.